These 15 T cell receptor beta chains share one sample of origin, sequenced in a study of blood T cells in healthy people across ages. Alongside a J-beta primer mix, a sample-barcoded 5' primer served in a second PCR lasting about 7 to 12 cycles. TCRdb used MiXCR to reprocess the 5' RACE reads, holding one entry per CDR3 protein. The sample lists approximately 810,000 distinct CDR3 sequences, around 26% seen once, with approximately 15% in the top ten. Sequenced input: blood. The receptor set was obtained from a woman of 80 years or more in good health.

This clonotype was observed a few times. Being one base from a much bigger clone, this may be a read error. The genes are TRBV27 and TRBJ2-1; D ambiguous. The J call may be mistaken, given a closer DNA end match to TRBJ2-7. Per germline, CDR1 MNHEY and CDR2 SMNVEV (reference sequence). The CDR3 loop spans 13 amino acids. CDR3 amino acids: CASSSHSYNEQYF. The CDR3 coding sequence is TGTGCCAGCAGTTCCCACTCTTACAATGAGCAGTACTTC.

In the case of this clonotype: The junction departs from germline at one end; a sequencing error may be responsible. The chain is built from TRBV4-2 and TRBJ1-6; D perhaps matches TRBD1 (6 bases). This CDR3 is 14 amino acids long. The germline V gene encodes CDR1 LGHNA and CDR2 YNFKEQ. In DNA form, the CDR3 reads TGTACCAGCAGCCAAGATAGGGGGGTTTCACCCCTCCACTTT. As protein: CTSSQDRGVSPLHF.

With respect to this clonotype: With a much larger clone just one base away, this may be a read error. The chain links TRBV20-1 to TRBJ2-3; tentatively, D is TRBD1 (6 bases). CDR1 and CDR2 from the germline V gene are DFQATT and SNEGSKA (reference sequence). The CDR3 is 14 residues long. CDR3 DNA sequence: TGCGGTGCTCGCCTTGGACAGTTCGGGGATACGCAGTATTTT. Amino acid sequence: CGARLGQFGDTQYF.

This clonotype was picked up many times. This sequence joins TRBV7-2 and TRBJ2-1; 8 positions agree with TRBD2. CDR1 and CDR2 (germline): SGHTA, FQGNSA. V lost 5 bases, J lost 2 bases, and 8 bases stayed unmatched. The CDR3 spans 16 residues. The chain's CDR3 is CASSETPGGTYNEQFF. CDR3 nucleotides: TGTGCCAGCAGCGAAACTCCGGGGGGGACCTACAATGAGCAGTTCTTC.

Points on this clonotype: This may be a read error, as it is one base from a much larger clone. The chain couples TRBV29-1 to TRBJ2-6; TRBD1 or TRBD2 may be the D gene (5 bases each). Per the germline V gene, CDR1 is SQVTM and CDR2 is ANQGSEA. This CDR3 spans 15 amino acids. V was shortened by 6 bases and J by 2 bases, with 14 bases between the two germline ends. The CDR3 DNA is TGCAGCGTGGCCCTAGGGGACGCTGGGGCCAACGTCCTGACTTTC. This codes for CSVALGDAGANVLTF.

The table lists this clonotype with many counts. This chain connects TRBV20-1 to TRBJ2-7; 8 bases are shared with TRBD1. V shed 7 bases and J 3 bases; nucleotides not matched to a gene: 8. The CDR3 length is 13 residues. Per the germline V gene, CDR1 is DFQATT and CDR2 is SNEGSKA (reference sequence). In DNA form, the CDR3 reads TGCAGTGACCCCGGGACAGGCTTCTACGAGCAGTACTTC. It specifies CSDPGTGFYEQYF.

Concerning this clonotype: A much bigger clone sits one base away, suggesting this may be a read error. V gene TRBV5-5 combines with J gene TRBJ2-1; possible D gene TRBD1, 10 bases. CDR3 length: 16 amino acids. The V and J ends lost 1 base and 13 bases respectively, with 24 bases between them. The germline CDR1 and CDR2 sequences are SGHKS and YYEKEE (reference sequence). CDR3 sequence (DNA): TGTGCCAGCAGCTTGCCGACAGGGGGCGGGGGGGAGACCCAGTTCTTC. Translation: CASSLPTGGGGETQFF. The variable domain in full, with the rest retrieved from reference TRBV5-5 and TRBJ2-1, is DAGVTQSPTHLIKTRGQQVTLRCSPISGHKSVSWYQQVLGQGPQFIFQYYEKEERGRGNFPDRFSARQFPNYSSELNVNALLLGDSALYLCASSLPTGGGGETQFFGPGTRLTVL.

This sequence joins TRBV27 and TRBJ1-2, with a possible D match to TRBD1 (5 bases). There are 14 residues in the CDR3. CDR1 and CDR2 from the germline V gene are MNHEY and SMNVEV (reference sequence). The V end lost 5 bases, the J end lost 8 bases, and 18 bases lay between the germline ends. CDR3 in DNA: TGTGCCAGCAGTAGAGGGACGGGTGGGCAGGGCTACACCTTC. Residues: CASSRGTGGQGYTF.

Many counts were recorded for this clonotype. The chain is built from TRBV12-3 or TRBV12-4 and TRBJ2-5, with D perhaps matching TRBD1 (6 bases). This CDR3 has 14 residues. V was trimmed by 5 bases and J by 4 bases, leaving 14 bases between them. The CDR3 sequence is CASSADQGSETQYF. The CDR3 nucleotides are TGTGCCAGCAGTGCCGACCAGGGGTCAGAGACCCAGTACTTC.

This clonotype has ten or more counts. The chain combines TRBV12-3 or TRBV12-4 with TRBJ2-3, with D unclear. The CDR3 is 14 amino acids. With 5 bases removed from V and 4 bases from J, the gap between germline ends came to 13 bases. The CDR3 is CASSTETPPDTQYF. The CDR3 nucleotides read TGTGCCAGCAGTACAGAGACCCCCCCAGATACGCAGTATTTT.

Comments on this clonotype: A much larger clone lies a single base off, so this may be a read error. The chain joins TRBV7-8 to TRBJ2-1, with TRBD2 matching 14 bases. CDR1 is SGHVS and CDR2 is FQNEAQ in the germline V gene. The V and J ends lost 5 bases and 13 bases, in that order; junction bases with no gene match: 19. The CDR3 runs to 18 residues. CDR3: CASSPGLAGGSPGETQFF. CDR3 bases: TGTGCCAGCAGCCCCGGACTAGCGGGGGGCTCGCCGGGGGAGACCCAGTTCTTC.

Here the CDR3 reads CASARAENSPLHF. The CDR3 DNA reads TGCGCCAGCGCCAGAGCGGAAAATTCACCCCTCCACTTT. J is TRBJ1-6 and V is TRBV5-1; no clear D. Germline lookup yields CDR1 SGHRS and CDR2 YFSETQ. Trimming took off 7 bases at V and 7 bases at J, with 12 bases between the two ends. This CDR3 region has 13 residues. Full variable domain (rest looked up from reference TRBV5-1 and TRBJ1-6): KAGVTQTPRYLIKTRGQQVTLSCSPISGHRSVSWYQQTPGQGLQFLFEYFSETQRNKGNFPGRFSGRQFSNSRSEMNVSTLELGDSALYLCASARAENSPLHFGNGTRLTVT.

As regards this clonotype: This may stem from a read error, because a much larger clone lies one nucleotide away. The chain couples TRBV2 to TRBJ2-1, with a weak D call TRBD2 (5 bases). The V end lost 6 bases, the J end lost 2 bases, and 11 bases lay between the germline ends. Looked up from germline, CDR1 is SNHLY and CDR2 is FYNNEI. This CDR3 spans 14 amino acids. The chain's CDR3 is CASRVALAYNEQFF. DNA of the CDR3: TGTGCCAGCAGAGTAGCGTTAGCCTACAATGAGCAGTTCTTC.

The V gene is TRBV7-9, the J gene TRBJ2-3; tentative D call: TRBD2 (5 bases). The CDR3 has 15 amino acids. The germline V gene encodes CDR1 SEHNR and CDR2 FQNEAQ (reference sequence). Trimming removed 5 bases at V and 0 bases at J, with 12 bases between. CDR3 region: CASSPRRFSTDTQYF. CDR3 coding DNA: TGTGCCAGCAGCCCGAGGAGGTTCAGCACAGATACGCAGTATTTT. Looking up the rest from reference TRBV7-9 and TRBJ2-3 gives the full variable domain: DTGVSQNPRHKITKRGQNVTFRCDPISEHNRLYWYRQTLGQGPEFLTYFQNEAQLEKSRLLSDRFSAERPKGSFSTLEIQRTEQGDSAMYLCASSPRRFSTDTQYFGPGTRLTVL.

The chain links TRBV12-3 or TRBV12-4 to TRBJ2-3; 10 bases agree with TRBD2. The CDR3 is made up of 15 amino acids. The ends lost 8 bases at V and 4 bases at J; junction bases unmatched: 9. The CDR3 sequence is CASGPSGGAADTQYF. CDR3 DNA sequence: TGTGCCAGCGGCCCAAGCGGGGGGGCGGCAGATACGCAGTATTTT.